One and the same sample provided the 15 T cell receptor beta chains below, sequenced in a study of long-term antiretroviral therapy in people with HIV. A v3.0 immunoSEQ assay was performed at survey level. This table comes from immunoSEQ multiplex PCR, and its TCRdb copy is limited to in-frame clones, with some not included. In the table there are about 28,000 clones, 70% to 90% of which are singletons. Here the sequenced sample was unsorted PBMCs, taken 1.8 years after starting antiretroviral therapy. The receptors were sampled from a woman younger than 35 with HIV.

The rearrangement uses TRBV14 and TRBJ1-4, with unresolved D. CDR1 is SGHDN, CDR2 FVKESK, per germline. This CDR3 comprises 17 residues. The V and J ends lost 4 bases and 2 bases respectively, with 17 bases between them. CDR3 protein: CASSRDLQPATNEKLFF. The CDR3 nucleotides read TGTGCCAGCAGCCGAGACCTACAACCGGCGACTAATGAAAAACTGTTTTTT.

The CDR3 sequence: CASRPDRRNTGELFF. The CDR3 DNA reads TGTGCCAGCAGACCGGACAGGCGTAACACCGGGGAGCTGTTTTTT. The chain recombines TRBV6-6 with TRBJ2-2; 7 bases agree with TRBD1. Trimming removed 6 bases from V and 2 bases from J; junction bases left unmatched: 6. CDR3 length equals 15 residues. Germline V gene sequence: CDR1 MNHNY, CDR2 SVGAGI (reference sequence).

The chain couples TRBV6-6 to TRBJ2-7; D ambiguous. This CDR3 has 11 amino acids. CDR1 and CDR2 (germline): MNHNY, SVGAGI (reference sequence). Trimming removed 6 bases from V and 9 bases from J, with 12 bases in between. The CDR3 protein is CASRGRVGQYF. In nucleotides, the CDR3 is TGTGCCAGCAGAGGAAGGGTTGGGCAGTACTTC.

J is TRBJ1-1 and V is TRBV18; weak D call: TRBD1 (5 bases). This CDR3 comprises 16 residues. The germline V gene encodes CDR1 KGHSH and CDR2 LQKENI. The V end lost 2 bases, the J end lost 0 bases, and 13 bases lay between the germline ends. Here the CDR3 DNA reads TGTGCCAGCTCACCAAACACAGGAGGGATGAACACTGAAGCTTTCTTT. Amino acid sequence: CASSPNTGGMNTEAFF.

The chain is built from TRBV4-3 and TRBJ2-7; D uncertain. Germline-derived CDR1 and CDR2 are LGHNA and YSLEER. Trimming removed 2 bases at V and 0 bases at J, with 5 bases between. The CDR3 totals 13 residues. CDR3 DNA sequence: TGCGCCAGCAGCCAATGGGGCTCCTACGAGCAGTACTTC. This codes for CASSQWGSYEQYF.

The chain combines TRBV13 with TRBJ2-4, with D possibly being TRBD1 or TRBD2 (5 bases each). CDR3 length: 16 residues. Germline V gene lookup returns CDR1 PRHDT and CDR2 FYEKMQ (reference sequence). V lost 4 bases and J lost 0, with 13 bases in between. CDR3 in DNA: TGTGCCAGCAGCTCCCGGGACGGAGTAGCCAAAAACATTCAGTACTTC. Residues: CASSSRDGVAKNIQYF.

V gene TRBV5-4 combines with J gene TRBJ2-7, with no clear D. Germline CDR1 is SGHNT and CDR2 is YYREEE (reference sequence). This CDR3 is 12 amino acids long. Trimming stripped 0 bases from V and 6 bases from J, with 7 bases between. CDR3 loop: CASSLEAGEQYF. CDR3 in DNA: TGTGCCAGCAGCTTGGAAGCCGGCGAGCAGTACTTC.

The V and J genes are TRBV5-6 and TRBJ1-5; TRBD1 might be the D (5 bases). CDR3 length: 13 amino acids. V lost 5 bases, J lost 5 bases, and 11 bases lay in between. Germline V gives CDR1 SGHDT, CDR2 YYEEEE. The CDR3: CASSIWGYQPQHF. The CDR3 bases are TGTGCCAGCAGTATATGGGGGTATCAGCCCCAGCATTTT.

About this clone: The junction departs from germline at one end; a sequencing error may be responsible. The rearrangement uses TRBV7-7 and TRBJ2-1, with 7 bases identical to TRBD2. CDR3 length: 17 amino acids. CDR1 and CDR2 from the germline V gene are SSHAT and FNYEAQ (reference sequence). CDR3 in amino acids: CASSPRSQRDSYNEQFF. In DNA form, the CDR3 reads TGTGCTAGCAGCCCGAGGTCGCAGCGGGATTCCTACAATGAGCAGTTCTTC.

This chain links TRBV5-1 with TRBJ2-1, with a possible D match to TRBD1 (5 bases). The ends were cut back, 7 bases at V and 4 bases at J, with 9 bases in the middle. This CDR3 comprises 12 residues. Per germline, CDR1 SGHRS and CDR2 YFSETQ. CDR3 sequence reads: CASSDSYNEQFF. In DNA form, the CDR3 reads TGCGCCAGCTCAGACAGTTACAATGAGCAGTTCTTC. Full variable domain (missing parts from reference TRBV5-1 and TRBJ2-1): KAGVTQTPRYLIKTRGQQVTLSCSPISGHRSVSWYQQTPGQGLQFLFEYFSETQRNKGNFPGRFSGRQFSNSRSEMNVSTLELGDSALYLCASSDSYNEQFFGPGTRLTVL.

This clone was detected only a few times. This chain connects TRBV7-9 to TRBJ1-2; no definite D call. Germline V gives CDR1 SEHNR, CDR2 FQNEAQ (reference sequence). The CDR3 covers 14 residues. The V gene lost 5 bases and the J gene lost 6 bases, with 16 bases spanning the gap. The DNA of the CDR3 is TGTGCCAGCAGCCCTACTCCAGTATTCAATGGCTACACCTTC. Protein product: CASSPTPVFNGYTF.

This chain uses TRBV19 with TRBJ2-2, with D uncertain. V was cut by 5 bases and J by 6 bases, with 7 bases left in between. This CDR3 is 12 amino acids long. Germline CDR1 and CDR2: LNHDA and SQIVND (reference sequence). CDR3: CASSYRSGELFF. In DNA form, the CDR3 reads TGTGCCAGTAGTTATCGCTCCGGGGAGCTGTTTTTT.

V gene TRBV5-1 combines with J gene TRBJ2-7; 14 bases match TRBD2. The CDR3 loop spans 14 amino acids. Germline trimming cut 3 bases from V and 5 bases from J; bases unmatched to any gene: 1. The germline CDR1 and CDR2 sequences are SGHRS and YFSETQ. CDR3 sequence reads: CASSWGLAGDEQYF. CDR3 nucleotide sequence: TGCGCCAGCAGCTGGGGACTAGCGGGAGACGAGCAGTACTTC.

The V and J genes are TRBV18 and TRBJ2-2; D may be TRBD1 or TRBD2 (6 bases each). The CDR3 length is 15 residues. Trimming shortened V by 3 bases and J by 5 bases, and 13 bases separated the two germline ends. Germline V gene sequence: CDR1 KGHSH, CDR2 LQKENI. CDR3: CASSPTGGGTGELFF. CDR3 nucleotide sequence: TGTGCCAGCTCACCGACAGGAGGAGGGACCGGGGAGCTGTTTTTT.

For the CDR3, the DNA is TGTGCCAGCAGTGAAATCGCTAGCTTGGGTGAGCAGTTCTTC. It codes for CASSEIASLGEQFF. The V call is TRBV6-1, the J call TRBJ2-1, with D perhaps matching TRBD2 (5 bases). CDR1 is MNHNS, CDR2 SASEGT, per germline. Trimming left V 2 bases short and J 9 bases short, with 14 bases between. The CDR3 runs 14 residues.